This T cell receptor beta chain was captured in a study of metastatic and nonmetastatic thyroid tumors (dated by TCRdb to 2020 to 2021). Study-level background: The researchers compared repertoires between peripheral blood samples and tumor or nodule tissue samples from patients with malignant or benign thyroid disease. What the authors observed across the whole study: In both blood and tumor samples, TCR beta diversity was reported to be significantly higher in malignant tumors than in benign nodules.

Reading from cysteine to phenylalanine, the CDR3 counts 16 amino acids. The CDR3 DNA has 48 bases and is translated from base 1. The germline V gene yields MRHNA for CDR1 and SNTAGT for CDR2. Trimming removed 11 bases from V and 0 bases from J, leaving 20 bases between the germline ends. This clone has ten or more counts. It has no known antigen specificity. No base qualities exist here, and no much larger clone lies one base off it. Other DNA sequences in this specimen translate into the identical CDR3. Before undergoing thyroid surgery, none of the patients had been given any kind of treatment. Using T-cell receptor beta sequencing, the researchers looked back retrospectively at clinical samples from patients, gathered between about 2011 and 2018. The library was produced with PCR. Sequencing instrument: Illumina HiSeq 4000. The TCR beta-chain CDR3 region of each patient was profiled by high-throughput sequencing. The study's processing was this. CDR3 differences across clinicopathological groups were used to build a classifier for discriminating distant-metastatic papillary thyroid cancer patients. Repertoire diversity was assessed with the Shannon index, and tumor-blood repertoire similarity with the Morisita-Horn index. TCRdb itself trimmed the public reads at Q25 with fastp, ran MiXCR and retained productive beta chains. TCRdb, not the authors, supplied the V and J calls. A total of some 40,000 clones appear in this sample, approximately 20% of them only once. Around 18% of the sample is held by the ten biggest clonotypes.

This chain joins TRBV6-4 to TRBJ2-1; the best D guess is TRBD2, with 5 bases matching. The clonotype originates from a female donor with papillary thyroid cancer or a benign thyroid nodule (not recorded which). Some clones in this sample may be carry-over from other donors' samples. Material: blood. The CDR3 here reads CASLMKRQSSYNEQFF. The nucleotide sequence reads TGTGCCTCGCTGATGAAGCGGCAGAGCTCCTACAATGAGCAGTTCTTC.